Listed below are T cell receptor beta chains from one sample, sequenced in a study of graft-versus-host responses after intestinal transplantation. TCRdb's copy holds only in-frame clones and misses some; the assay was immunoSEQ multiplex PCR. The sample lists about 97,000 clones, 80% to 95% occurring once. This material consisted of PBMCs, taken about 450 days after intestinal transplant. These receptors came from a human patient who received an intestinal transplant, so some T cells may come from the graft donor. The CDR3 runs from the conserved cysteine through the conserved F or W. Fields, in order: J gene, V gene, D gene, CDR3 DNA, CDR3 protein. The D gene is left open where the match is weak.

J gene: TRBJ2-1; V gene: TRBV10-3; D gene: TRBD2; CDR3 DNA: TGTGCCATCAGCCATCCTAGCGGTTGGGATGAGCAGTTCTTC; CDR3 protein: CAISHPSGWDEQFF
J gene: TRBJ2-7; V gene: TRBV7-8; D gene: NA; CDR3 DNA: TGTGCCAGCAGCCCCTATTACGAGCAGTACTTC; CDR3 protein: CASSPYYEQYF
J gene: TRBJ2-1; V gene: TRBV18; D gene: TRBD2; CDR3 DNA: TGTGCCAGCTCACCCGGGACTAGCCATGAGCAGTTCTTC; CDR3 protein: CASSPGTSHEQFF
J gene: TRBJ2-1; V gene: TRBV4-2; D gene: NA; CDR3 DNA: TGTGCCAGCAGCCAAGTGGGGGCTGCTGACAATGAGCAGTTCTTC; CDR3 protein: CASSQVGAADNEQFF
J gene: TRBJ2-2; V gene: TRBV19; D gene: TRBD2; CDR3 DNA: TGTGCCAGTAGTACGCGGGGGACCGGGGAGCTGTTTTTT; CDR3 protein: CASSTRGTGELFF
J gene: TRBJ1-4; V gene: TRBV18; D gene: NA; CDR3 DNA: TGTGCCAGCTCTCCCGGGACATCCGGCGAACTGTTTTTT; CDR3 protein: CASSPGTSGELFF
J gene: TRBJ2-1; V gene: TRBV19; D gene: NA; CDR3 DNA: TGTGCCTCAAAGGGGTCCTACAATGAGCAGTTCTTC; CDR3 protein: CASKGSYNEQFF
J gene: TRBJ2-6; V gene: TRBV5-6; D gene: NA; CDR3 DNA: TGTGCCAGCAGCCATGCCGGGGCTGGGGCCAACGTCCTGACTTTC; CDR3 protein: CASSHAGAGANVLTF
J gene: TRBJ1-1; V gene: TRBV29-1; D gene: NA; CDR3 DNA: TGCAGCGTTGAGTTCGCAGGGCCGAACACTGAAGCTTTCTTT; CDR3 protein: CSVEFAGPNTEAFF
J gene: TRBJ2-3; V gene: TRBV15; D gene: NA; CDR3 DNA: TGTGCCACCAGCCGCTCGAGAGGGTTGGGTACGCAGTATTTT; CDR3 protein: CATSRSRGLGTQYF
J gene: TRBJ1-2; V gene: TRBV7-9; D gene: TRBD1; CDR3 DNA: TGTGCCAGCAGCTCCCCCTCGAAGGGGACAGGGGCGCCCTATGGCTACACCTTC; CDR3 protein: CASSSPSKGTGAPYGYTF
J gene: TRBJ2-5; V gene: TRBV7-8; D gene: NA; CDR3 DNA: TGTGCCAGCAGCTTAGGGGCAGAGACCCAGTACTTC; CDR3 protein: CASSLGAETQYF
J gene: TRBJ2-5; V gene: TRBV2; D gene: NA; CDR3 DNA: TGTGCCAGCAGTGGGGGACTCCAAGAGACCCAGTACTTC; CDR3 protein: CASSGGLQETQYF